These 15 T cell receptor beta chains were all obtained from the same sample, sequenced in a study of T cells after posttransplantation cyclophosphamide. Method: immunoSEQ multiplex PCR; TCRdb's copy keeps in-frame clones and lacks some. This sample includes 25,000 to 35,000 clones with no singletons; its ten biggest clones take up 2.5% to 3%. The sample was PBMCs. The receptors shown here come from a woman between 55 and 75 years old in good health, CMV-negative, and a related stem cell transplant donor.

This chain links TRBV12-3 or TRBV12-4 with TRBJ2-7; 9 nucleotides agree with TRBD1. The length of the CDR3 is 14 residues. Losses at the gene ends were 3 bases for V and 3 bases for J; bases not matched to a gene: 3. The CDR3 loop is CASSFHRGLYEQYF. CDR3 sequence (DNA): TGTGCCAGCAGTTTTCACAGGGGGCTCTACGAGCAGTACTTC.

This clone was seen many times. The chain couples TRBV7-3 to TRBJ2-5; D remains unclear. Between the trimmed V and J ends, which lost 5 bases and 7 bases, there was a span of 11 bases. From germline, CDR1 is SGHTA and CDR2 FQGTGA. CDR3 size: 12 residues. The CDR3 coding sequence is TGTGCCAGCAGCCCAATTCTCGGGACCCAGTACTTC. Translated, it gives CASSPILGTQYF.

This clone was observed many times. The gene calls are TRBV5-8 and TRBJ2-1, with 12 nucleotides matching TRBD2. CDR1 is SGHTS, CDR2 YDEGEE, per germline. Unmatched junction bases numbered 9, after V lost 4 bases and J lost 7 bases. The CDR3 spans 16 residues. CDR3 DNA sequence: TGTGCCAGCAGCAACGGACTAGCGGGGCGGGGGAATGAGCAGTTCTTC. The encoded protein is CASSNGLAGRGNEQFF.

In its sample, this clone was seen many times. The rearrangement links TRBV7-9 to TRBJ1-2; D may be TRBD1 (5 bases). CDR1 is SEHNR, CDR2 FQNEAQ, per germline (reference sequence). The CDR3 runs to 12 residues. V was shortened by 4 bases and J by 8 bases, with 11 bases between the two germline ends. CDR3 in DNA: TGTGCCAGCAGCTCTCAGGGCTACGGCTACACCTTC. Its translation is CASSSQGYGYTF.

This clone was detected many times. V and J are TRBV7-2 and TRBJ1-5; weak D call: TRBD1 (5 bases). Trimming removed 0 bases from V and 2 bases from J, with 11 bases in between. Germline CDR1 is SGHTA and CDR2 is FQGNSA. The CDR3 spans 16 residues. CDR3 sequence reads: CASSLAGTGRNQPQHF. For the CDR3, the DNA is TGTGCCAGCAGCTTAGCCGGAACAGGTCGCAATCAGCCCCAGCATTTT.

This clone has at least ten counts. CDR3 coding DNA: TGTGCCAGCTCATTGCAGGCCGTACAGAACACCGGGGAGCTGTTTTTT. This translates into CASSLQAVQNTGELFF. The rearrangement joins TRBV18 to TRBJ2-2, with unresolved D. This CDR3 comprises 16 residues. Trimming left V 5 bases short and J 1 base short, with 14 bases between. Germline values: CDR1 KGHSH, CDR2 LQKENI.

The DNA for the CDR3 is TGTGCCAGCAGTGGATCGACAGGGGGTGTTGTCTTCTATGGCTACACCTTC. This sequence encodes CASSGSTGGVVFYGYTF. The rearrangement links TRBV28 to TRBJ1-2; 9 bases are a match to TRBD1. Trimming took 5 bases from V and 4 from J; bases not matched to a gene: 14. The length of the CDR3 is 17 residues. Germline V CDR1 and CDR2: MDHEN, SYDVKM.

This chain connects TRBV12-3 or TRBV12-4 to TRBJ1-6; D gene ambiguous. V shed 6 bases and J shed 5 bases, with 5 bases lying between them. This CDR3 has 12 residues. CDR3 nucleotide sequence: TGTGCCAGCAGGTTCAATAATTCACCCCTCCACTTT. This codes for CASRFNNSPLHF.

The rearrangement links TRBV6-5 to TRBJ1-5, with 9 positions matching TRBD1. This CDR3 is built from 14 residues. J lost 2 bases, V lost 6 bases, and 2 bases had no gene match. Germline V CDR1 and CDR2: MNHEY, SVGAGI. CDR3 bases: TGTGCCAGCAGACGGGACAGGGGCAATCAGCCCCAGCATTTT. Protein product: CASRRDRGNQPQHF.

This clone was observed at least ten times. The chain employs TRBV28 and TRBJ1-4, with a possible D match to TRBD1 (6 bases). With 5 bases removed from V and 5 bases from J, the gap between germline ends came to 15 bases. Germline lookup yields CDR1 MDHEN and CDR2 SYDVKM. This CDR3 has 15 amino acids. CDR3 sequence: CASSPQGRSNEKLFF. The CDR3 DNA is TGTGCCAGCAGTCCACAGGGACGATCGAATGAAAAACTGTTTTTT. The variable domain in full, with the rest retrieved from reference TRBV28 and TRBJ1-4, is DVKVTQSSRYLVKRTGEKVFLECVQDMDHENMFWYRQDPGLGLRLIYFSYDVKMKEKGDIPEGYSVSREKKERFSLILESASTNQTSMYLCASSPQGRSNEKLFFGSGTQLSVL.

This clone has at least ten counts. This sequence joins TRBV5-1 and TRBJ1-1; 8 nucleotides line up with TRBD1. CDR1 is SGHRS, CDR2 YFSETQ, per germline. With V trimmed by 1 base and J by 4 bases, 9 bases remained unmatched. This CDR3 contains 16 residues. CDR3 in amino acids: CASSLQGASFGTEAFF. The CDR3 DNA reads TGCGCCAGCAGCTTGCAGGGGGCGAGTTTCGGCACTGAAGCTTTCTTT.

This clone was seen a handful of times. The chain has TRBV29-1 and TRBJ2-3; 11 bases match TRBD1. V was pared by 0 bases and J by 0 bases, with 14 bases of the junction left unmatched. Looked up from germline, CDR1 is SQVTM and CDR2 is ANQGSEA. This CDR3 has 20 amino acids. As DNA, the CDR3 is TGCAGCGTTGAAGACCCGGACAGGGGGCGCATAACATCTAGCACAGATACGCAGTATTTT. This sequence encodes CSVEDPDRGRITSSTDTQYF.

The genes are TRBV9 and TRBJ1-2, with TRBD1 identical over 7 bases. The CDR3 length is 16 residues. Trimming took 0 bases from V and 3 from J; bases not matched to a gene: 8. Germline V gives CDR1 SGDLS, CDR2 YYNGEE. The CDR3 loop is CASSVGPGTEDYGYTF. The CDR3 DNA is TGTGCCAGCAGCGTAGGCCCTGGGACAGAGGACTATGGCTACACCTTC.

This clone came up many times. At one boundary the junction diverges from the germline segment, which might be a read error. The chain links TRBV18 to TRBJ2-3; 12 nucleotides line up with TRBD1. The CDR3 consists of 15 residues. From germline, CDR1 is KGHSH and CDR2 LQKENI. DNA for the CDR3: TGTGCCAGCTCACCGGCACAAACCGGGACAGGGGGCACGGATTTT. Translation: CASSPAQTGTGGTDF.

This clone turned up a few times. The chain links TRBV11-2 to TRBJ2-7; no firm D call. Germline CDR1 and CDR2: SGHAT and FQNNGV. This CDR3 is 13 amino acids long. V was cut by 1 base and J by 7 bases, with 11 bases left in between. The CDR3 region is CASSLAVTREQYF. The DNA for the CDR3 is TGTGCCAGCAGCTTAGCGGTGACGCGGGAGCAGTACTTC.